This TCR beta chain was profiled in a study of beta chain features in type 1 diabetes. For the study at large: Across every sample, 85 million to 120 million sorted cells were examined in total.

Study-level points and caveats: Insertions at VDJ junctions were less frequent in type 1 diabetes patients. These patients also deleted more nucleotides at the same junctions. Overrepresentation of cells with high TCR expression could result from cDNA sequencing. Patients with Type 1 diabetes showed moderately but significantly shorter TCRB CDR3s in all four CD4+ subsets.

With respect to this clone: Its antigen is unknown.

Heparinised blood was drawn once per donor, averaging around 120 mL. Every isolated RNA sample was fully reverse transcribed, so sequencing captured expressed TCRB transcripts. Profiled with immunoSEQ multiplex PCR; TCRdb holds only in-frame clones, not every one. The data contain 150,000 to 190,000 clones, approximately 10% of them singletons. Germline V lookup: CDR1 MNHEY, CDR2 SMNVEV (reference sequence). V lost 4 bases and J lost 6, with 16 bases in between. The CDR3 consists of 15 residues. The sequence was obtained from a man aged 25-45 years with type 1 diabetes. Sequences were obtained from central memory CD4+ T cells from blood. The genes are TRBV27 and TRBJ2-1; D remains unclear. DNA of the CDR3: TGTGCCAGCAGTTCCGCGACTGTTCCCGGCAATGAGCAGTTCTTC. This encodes CASSSATVPGNEQFF.